The rows below give T cell receptor beta chains drawn from one sample of a study of Ad26.COV2.S vaccination and SARS-CoV-2 variants. The protocol was immunoSEQ multiplex PCR, while the TCRdb copy is restricted to in-frame clones and leaves out a portion. The data hold 200,000 to 250,000 clones, with more than 75% observed a single time. The specimen was peripheral blood, collected in a trial of Ad26.COV2.S vaccine versus placebo. These TCRs come from a person between 18 and 60 years old who received the Ad26.COV2.S COVID-19 vaccine or a placebo. The CDR3 runs from the conserved cysteine through the conserved F or W. D genes are given only for firm matches. Clone size is shown for a subset of rows, as once, few, many or a class of expanded clone.

clone_size,v_call,j_call,d_call,cdr3_nt,cdr3_aa
NA,TRBV28,TRBJ2-6,NA,TGTGCCAGCAGTACACTCAGCTCTGGGGCCAACGTCCTGACTTTC,CASSTLSSGANVLTF
once,TRBV6-2/TRBV6-3,TRBJ2-1,TRBD1,TGTGCCAGCAGTTGGTTCATAGACAGGGTGACTTACAATGAGCAGTTCTTC,CASSWFIDRVTYNEQFF
NA,TRBV7-8,TRBJ2-6,NA,TGTGCCAGCAGCTTATGGAGTAGAGTCTCTGGGGCCAACGTCCTGACTTTC,CASSLWSRVSGANVLTF
once,TRBV5-4,TRBJ2-3,TRBD2,TGTGCCAGCAGCCTACCCGGGACTAGCGGGGGGGTAGATACGCAGTATTTT,CASSLPGTSGGVDTQYF
NA,TRBV28,TRBJ2-7,TRBD1,TGTGCCAGCAATCCACAGGGGCAAACCATCTCCTACGAGCAGTACTTC,CASNPQGQTISYEQYF
NA,TRBV25-1,TRBJ1-4,TRBD1,TGTGCCAGCAGTGGACAGGGGGCTGGCGAAAAACTGTTTTTT,CASSGQGAGEKLFF
NA,TRBV21-1,TRBJ2-1,NA,TGTGCCAGCAGCAAAGGGGGGCGGGGCGATGAGCAGTTCTTC,CASSKGGRGDEQFF
NA,TRBV29-1,TRBJ1-1,NA,TGCAGCGTTGAGACGAGGGAGCGAGGAGAAGCTTTCTTT,CSVETRERGEAFF
NA,TRBV27,TRBJ2-1,NA,TGTGCCAGCAGTTTACCGCAAAAGCCGAGGTACAATGAGCAGTTCTTC,CASSLPQKPRYNEQFF
NA,TRBV28,TRBJ2-1,TRBD2,TGTGCCAGCGAAAGACTAGCGGGGGGGATGAGCTCCTACAATGAGCAGTTCTTC,CASERLAGGMSSYNEQFF
few,TRBV4-3,TRBJ2-7,NA,TGCGCCAGCAGCCAAGATTCAGGCTCCTACGAGCAGTACTTC,CASSQDSGSYEQYF
few,TRBV18,TRBJ1-6,NA,TGTGCCAGCTCACCAGATACCTATTCACCCCTCCACTTT,CASSPDTYSPLHF
NA,TRBV9,TRBJ2-1,TRBD2,TGTGCCAGCAGCGGGGGACTAGCGGCCTACAATGAGCAGTTCTTC,CASSGGLAAYNEQFF
NA,TRBV6-5,TRBJ2-1,NA,TGTGCCAGCAGCGGACAGCCCACGATTTCCAATGAGCAGTTCTTC,CASSGQPTISNEQFF
once,TRBV7-9,TRBJ1-1,NA,TGTGCCAGCAGCTTAGCGGGACCTGGGACTGAAGCTTTCTTT,CASSLAGPGTEAFF
NA,TRBV9,TRBJ2-3,NA,TGTGCCAGCAGCGTAGACGGGGGGCTTAGCACAGATACGCAGTATTTT,CASSVDGGLSTDTQYF
NA,TRBV7-9,TRBJ2-2,NA,TGTGCCAGCAGCTTAGGGACACAGAACACCGGGGAGCTGTTTTTT,CASSLGTQNTGELFF
NA,TRBV2,TRBJ2-7,TRBD2,TGTGCCAGCAGTGAATACTCTAGCGGGGGGACCTACGAGCAGTACTTC,CASSEYSSGGTYEQYF
NA,TRBV3-1/TRBV3-2,TRBJ2-3,TRBD2,TGTGCCAGCAGCCCCGAAGGACTAGTCCGGGGGACAGATACGCAGTATTTT,CASSPEGLVRGTDTQYF
NA,TRBV7-9,TRBJ1-6,NA,TGTGCCAGCAGCCCAGGGGTGTCACCCCTCCACTTT,CASSPGVSPLHF
NA,TRBV5-6,TRBJ1-1,NA,TGTGCCAGCAGCAACGGGATTGAAGCTTTCTTT,CASSNGIEAFF
NA,TRBV7-3,TRBJ2-5,NA,TGTGCCAGCAGCTTAATGTCAGGGCAAGGGGAGACCCAGTACTTC,CASSLMSGQGETQYF
NA,TRBV25-1,TRBJ1-1,NA,TGTGCCAGCAGTGCCGGGAACACTGAAGCTTTCTTT,CASSAGNTEAFF
NA,TRBV7-8,TRBJ2-7,TRBD1,TGTGCCAGCAGCTTAGTTGGAGGCAGGGGGCATTACGAGCAGTACTTC,CASSLVGGRGHYEQYF
NA,TRBV3-1/TRBV3-2,TRBJ1-1,NA,TGTGCCAGCAGCCAGGGCGCCTTTGAAGCTTTCTTT,CASSQGAFEAFF
NA,TRBV7-9,TRBJ1-2,NA,TGTGCCAGCAGCACCGACAGGGGCTACACCTTC,CASSTDRGYTF
NA,TRBV7-9,TRBJ2-2,TRBD2,TGTGCCAGCAGCTTACGGCTGCTAGCGGGGGGGAACACCGGGGAGCTGTTTTTT,CASSLRLLAGGNTGELFF
NA,TRBV7-9,TRBJ2-2,NA,TGTGCCAGCAGCTCCCCCCGGGGGAACACCGGGGAGCTGTTTTTT,CASSSPRGNTGELFF
once,TRBV29-1,TRBJ1-2,TRBD1,TGCAGCGTTGAGACCGGGACAGGGAATGGCTACACCTTC,CSVETGTGNGYTF
NA,TRBV10-3,TRBJ2-7,TRBD1,TGTGCCATCAGTGGAGTGGGGACAGGGCCCCTCCCCGAGCAGTACTTC,CAISGVGTGPLPEQYF
NA,TRBV7-2,TRBJ1-1,NA,TGTGCCAGCAGCTTGGTAGGGGGTCAAGGAAGCACTGAAGCTTTCTTT,CASSLVGGQGSTEAFF
NA,TRBV14,TRBJ2-2,TRBD1,TGTGCCAGCAGCCAAGCATTCCCGGGACAGGGTAACACCGGGGAGCTGTTTTTT,CASSQAFPGQGNTGELFF
NA,TRBV30,TRBJ1-1,NA,TGTGCCTGGATCAACGAGGACACTGAAGCTTTCTTT,CAWINEDTEAFF
NA,TRBV7-3,TRBJ2-7,NA,TGTGCCAGCAGCCCCTGGACAGCCATCCCCTACGAGCAGTACTTC,CASSPWTAIPYEQYF
NA,TRBV12-3/TRBV12-4,TRBJ1-4,NA,TGTGCCAGCAGCCTATATGAAAAACTGTTTTTT,CASSLYEKLFF
NA,TRBV19,TRBJ1-3,NA,TGTGCCAGTAGTAAAGGGACCTCTGGAAACACCATATATTTT,CASSKGTSGNTIYF
NA,TRBV7-2,TRBJ2-2,NA,TGTGCCAGCAGCTTAGGGATCGCCGGGGAGCTGTTTTTT,CASSLGIAGELFF
NA,TRBV3-1/TRBV3-2,TRBJ1-2,NA,TGTGCCAGCAGCCAAGGCCCGGGACCTATGTACGGCTACACCTTC,CASSQGPGPMYGYTF
NA,TRBV19,TRBJ2-1,TRBD1,TGTGCCAGTAGTCCTGGACAGGCTACCTACAATGAGCAGTTCTTC,CASSPGQATYNEQFF
NA,TRBV27,TRBJ2-7,NA,TGTGCCAGCAGCCTTTATCGGGCAGGGGAGAGGCACGAGCAGTACTTC,CASSLYRAGERHEQYF
few,TRBV19,TRBJ2-5,NA,TGTGCCAGTAGGCACAGCCAAGAGACCCAGTACTTC,CASRHSQETQYF